This T cell receptor beta chain was recovered during a study of blood T cell repertoires in COVID-19. Whole-study context: Sample material is recorded as cDNA or gDNA derived from T cells, B-cell-depleted T cells, or PBMCs.

The CDR3 covers 13 residues. The germline V and J ends were trimmed by 2 bases and 8 bases, with 9 bases remaining between them. From germline, CDR1 is SNHLY and CDR2 FYNNEI. Enrollees, roughly 18 to 95 years old, lived in approximately 25 US areas. Categorization into cohorts depended on clinical history that participants reported. Authors' data handling: Counts of nucleated cells, estimated from reference gene primer amplification, were obtained. Profiling relied on immunoSEQ multiplex PCR, and the TCRdb table lists in-frame clones only, not all of them. V and J calls and clone size are as listed in that table; D and trimming were resolved from the DNA. The sample lists 150,000 to 200,000 clones, 80% occurring once.

The TCR originated in a man in his fifties or sixties who had been exposed to COVID-19. The rearrangement joins TRBV2 to TRBJ1-4; D uncertain. The sample consisted of PBMCs or T cells enriched from blood (not recorded which). CDR3 loop: CASSEREREKLFF. The CDR3 DNA follows: TGTGCCAGCAGTGAACGGGAACGGGAAAAACTGTTTTTT.